Sequencing of this TCR beta chain was carried out in a study of blood T cells in healthy people across ages. For the second PCR, which ran for about 7 to 11 cycles, a sample-barcoded 5' primer and a J-beta primer mix were used. TCRdb passed the 5' RACE reads through MiXCR, listing each CDR3 protein once. The data hold some 940,000 distinct CDR3 sequences, with about 29% observed a single time. This clonotype was observed many times. The germline CDR1 and CDR2 sequences are LGHDT and YNNKEL (reference sequence). This CDR3 is built from 16 residues. J lost 2 bases, V lost 4 bases, and 7 bases had no gene match. These data are also associated with another study on T cells of mothers and their children.

This TCR was recovered from a woman between 40 and 50 years old in good health. The chain uses TRBV3-1 and TRBJ2-1, with TRBD1 identical over 8 bases. The sample was blood. In DNA, the CDR3 is TGTGCCAGCAGCCCCCTGGGACAGGTAACCTACAATGAGCAGTTCTTC. It encodes CASSPLGQVTYNEQFF.